This TCR beta chain was obtained from a study of T cell responses to AZD1222 COVID-19 vaccine. General study points: A mostly white British donor set with more females was recruited, and clonal diversity was possibly underestimated.

Germline loops: CDR1 LGHNA, CDR2 YNFKEQ. V lost 0 bases to trimming and J lost 7 bases, with 18 bases between them. The CDR3 covers 16 residues. As for this clone: What it binds is not known.

Generated by immunoSEQ multiplex PCR, the TCRdb table keeps only in-frame clones and is missing some. The table lists roughly 49,000 clones, roughly 86% of them singletons. This sample comprised peripheral blood, obtained 28 days after the second AZD1222 dose. This chain connects TRBV4-2 to TRBJ1-1, with D possibly TRBD1 on 6 matching bases. This TCR derives from an adult who received the AZD1222 COVID-19 vaccine. The DNA for the CDR3 is TGTGCCAGCAGCCAAGAGTGGGCCTGGACAGTCGGTGAAGCTTTCTTT. It yields the protein CASSQEWAWTVGEAFF.